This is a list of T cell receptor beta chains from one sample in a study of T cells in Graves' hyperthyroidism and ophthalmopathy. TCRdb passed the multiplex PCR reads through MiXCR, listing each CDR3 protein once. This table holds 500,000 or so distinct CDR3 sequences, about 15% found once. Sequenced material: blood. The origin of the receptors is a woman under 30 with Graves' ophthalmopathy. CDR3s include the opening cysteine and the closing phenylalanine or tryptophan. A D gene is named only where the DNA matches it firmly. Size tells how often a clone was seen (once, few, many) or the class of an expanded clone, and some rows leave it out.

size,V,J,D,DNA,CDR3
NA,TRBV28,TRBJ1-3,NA,TGTGCCAGCAGTTTATTCGTGGGCTCTGGAAGCACCATATATTTT,CASSLFVGSGSTIYF
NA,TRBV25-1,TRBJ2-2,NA,TGTGCCAGCAGTGAAGACACGGAAACCGGGGAGCTGTTTTTT,CASSEDTETGELFF
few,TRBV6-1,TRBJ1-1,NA,TGTGCCAGCAATAGTTCGCCAGCTTTCTTT,CASNSSPAFF
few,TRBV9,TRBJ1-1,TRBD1,TGTGCCAGCACCACAGGGGCTATGGACACTGAAGCTTTCTTT,CASTTGAMDTEAFF
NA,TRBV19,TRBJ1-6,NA,TGTGCCAGTAGTCGACTCCCACAGGGACCGAATTCACCCCTCCACTTT,CASSRLPQGPNSPLHF
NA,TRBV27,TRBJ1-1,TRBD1,TGTGCCAGCAGCAGGACAGGGTCGGTGGCTGAAGCTTTCTTT,CASSRTGSVAEAFF
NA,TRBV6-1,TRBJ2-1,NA,TGTGCCAGCTGTGGATCTGGTCTTAATGAGCAGTTCTTC,CASCGSGLNEQFF
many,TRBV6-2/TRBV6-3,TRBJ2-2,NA,TGTGCCAGCAGTTACGTGGCTAGCGTAGCCGGGGAGCTGTTTTTT,CASSYVASVAGELFF
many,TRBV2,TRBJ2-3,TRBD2,TGTGCCAGCAAAGGACTAGCGGGGGGCACAGATACGCAGTATTTT,CASKGLAGGTDTQYF
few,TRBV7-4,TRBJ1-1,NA,TGTGCCAGCAAATTCTACAGGGCCCTGGGGGGTGAAGCTTTCTTT,CASKFYRALGGEAFF
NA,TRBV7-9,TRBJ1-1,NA,TGTGCCAGCAGTCCCCCTGGGCGTGAAGCTTCCTTT,CASSPPGREASF
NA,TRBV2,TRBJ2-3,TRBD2,TGTGCCAGCAGTGAACAACTAGCGGGAGGGCAGACAGATACGCAGTATTTT,CASSEQLAGGQTDTQYF
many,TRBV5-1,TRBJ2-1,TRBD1,TGCGCCAGCAGCGTGGACAGGAAGAATGAGCAGTTCTTC,CASSVDRKNEQFF
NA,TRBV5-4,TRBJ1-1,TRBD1,TGTGCCAGCAGTCAGACAGGGGGCTCCGAAGCTTTCTTT,CASSQTGGSEAFF
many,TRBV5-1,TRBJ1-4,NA,TGCGCCAGCAGCTTGGCCGTGGGGGCTAATGAAAAACTGTTTTTT,CASSLAVGANEKLFF
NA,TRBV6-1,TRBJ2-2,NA,TGTGCCAGCAGACAGACGTCGAACACCGGGGAGCTGTTTTTT,CASRQTSNTGELFF
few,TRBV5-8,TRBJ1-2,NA,TGTGCCAGCAGCTTGGACCCAGGGGCGGGCTATGGCTACACCTTC,CASSLDPGAGYGYTF
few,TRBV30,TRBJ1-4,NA,TGTGCCTGGAGTAAACACGAGGGGTCGGGACTGTTTTTT,CAWSKHEGSGLFF
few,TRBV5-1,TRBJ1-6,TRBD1,TGCGCCAGCAGCTTGGAGGGACAGGGATCACCCCTCCACTTT,CASSLEGQGSPLHF
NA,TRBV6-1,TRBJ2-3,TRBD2,TGTGCCAGCAGTGCCGATAGCGGGGGGGCCGAGGATACGCAGTATTTT,CASSADSGGAEDTQYF
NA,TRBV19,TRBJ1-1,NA,TGTGCCAGTGGGGACTCCCACAACACTGAAGCTTTCTTT,CASGDSHNTEAFF
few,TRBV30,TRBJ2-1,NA,TGTGCCTGGACCCCACTAACTAGCTCCTACAATGAGCAGTTCTTC,CAWTPLTSSYNEQFF
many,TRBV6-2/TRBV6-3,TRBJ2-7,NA,TGTGCCAGCAGTTACTCCGGGGTGAGCTCCTACGAGCAGTACTTC,CASSYSGVSSYEQYF
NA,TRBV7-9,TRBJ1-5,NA,TGTGCCAGCAGCTTAGAAGGGGGGCTTCAGCCCCAGCATTTT,CASSLEGGLQPQHF
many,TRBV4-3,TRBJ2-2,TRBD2,TGCGCCAGCAGCCTCTCCGGGACTAGCAACACCGGGGAGCTGTTTTTT,CASSLSGTSNTGELFF
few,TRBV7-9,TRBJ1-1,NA,TGTGCCAGCAGCTTATCGATCGCTGAAGCTTTCTTT,CASSLSIAEAFF
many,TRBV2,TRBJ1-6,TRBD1,TGTGCCAGCAGGGGACAGGGGGCCTATAATTCACCCCTCCACTTT,CASRGQGAYNSPLHF
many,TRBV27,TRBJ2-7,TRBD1,TGTGCCAGCAGTCCGCGACAGGGGCCTCGGGACGAGCAGTACTTC,CASSPRQGPRDEQYF
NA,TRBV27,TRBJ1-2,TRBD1,TGTGCCAGCAGTCCGATAGGACAGGCCCCCTATGGCTACACCTTC,CASSPIGQAPYGYTF
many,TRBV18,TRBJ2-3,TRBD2,TGTGCCAGCTCACCGTCGCCTAGTTTAGCGGGAGATACGCAGTATTTT,CASSPSPSLAGDTQYF
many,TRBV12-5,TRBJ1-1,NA,TGTGCTAGTGGTTCCCTCCGGGCAGGGTTGCACACTGAAGCTTTCTTT,CASGSLRAGLHTEAFF
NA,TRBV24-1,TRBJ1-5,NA,TGTGCCACCAGTGATCCGGGGGTAAGTCAGCCCCAGCATTTT,CATSDPGVSQPQHF
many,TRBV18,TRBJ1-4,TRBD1,TGTGCCAGCTCACCTGAAGACGGGACAGTGGACGAAAAACTGTTTTTT,CASSPEDGTVDEKLFF
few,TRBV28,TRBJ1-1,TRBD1,TGTGCCAGCAAAGGCGGGGACAGCAAAGGGACTGAAGCTTTCTTT,CASKGGDSKGTEAFF
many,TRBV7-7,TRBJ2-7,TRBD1,TGTGCTAGCAGCGGACACCCGACAGGGCCCCCCTACGAGCAGTACTTC,CASSGHPTGPPYEQYF
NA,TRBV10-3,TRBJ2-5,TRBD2,TGTGCCATCAGTTCCGGGACTAGCGGGGTGATAGAGACCCAGTACTTC,CAISSGTSGVIETQYF
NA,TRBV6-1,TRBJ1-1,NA,TGTGCCAGCAGCGACCCGTGGGGCACTGAAGCTTTCTTT,CASSDPWGTEAFF
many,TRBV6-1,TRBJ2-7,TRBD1,TGTGCCAGCAGCGGCTGGGACAGGGGCTACGAGCAGTACTTC,CASSGWDRGYEQYF
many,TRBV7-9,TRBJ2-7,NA,TGTGCCAGCTCGTTTCCGGAGGGAAATAGAGACGAGCAGTACTTC,CASSFPEGNRDEQYF
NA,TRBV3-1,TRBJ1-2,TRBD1,TGTGCCAGCAGCTGGGGACAGGGCCGTGGCTACACCTTC,CASSWGQGRGYTF
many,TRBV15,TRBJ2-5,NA,TGTGCCACCAGTCGGAGACAGTTCCAAGAGACCCAGTACTTC,CATSRRQFQETQYF
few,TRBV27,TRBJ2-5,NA,TGTGCCAGCAGAAGGGCGTTGGTCAATCTTGAGGAGACCCAGTACTTC,CASRRALVNLEETQYF
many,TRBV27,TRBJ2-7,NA,TGTGCCAGCAGTTTCCCAGGACGGACCTACGAGCAGTACTTC,CASSFPGRTYEQYF
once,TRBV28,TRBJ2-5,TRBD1,TGTGCCAGCTACGCGGACAGGGTAGAAGAGACCCAGTACTTC,CASYADRVEETQYF
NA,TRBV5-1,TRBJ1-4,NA,TGCGCCAGCAGCTTGGGGTCCCGGGACGCGGAAAAACTGTTTTTT,CASSLGSRDAEKLFF
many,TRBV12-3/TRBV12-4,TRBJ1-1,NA,TGTGCCAGCAGTTTAATGCCGGAGTTTGAAGCTTTCTTT,CASSLMPEFEAFF
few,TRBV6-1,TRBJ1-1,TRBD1,TGTGCCAGCAGAATAACCGGGACAGGGGTAGGAGTGGCTTTCTTT,CASRITGTGVGVAFF
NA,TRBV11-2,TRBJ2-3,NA,TGTGCCAGCAGCCCGTCTTGGGACTGGATGAGCACAGATACGCAGTATTTT,CASSPSWDWMSTDTQYF
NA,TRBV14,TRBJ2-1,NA,TGTGCCAGCAGCCAAGATTTGCCGTACCTATCCTACAATGAGCAGTTCTTC,CASSQDLPYLSYNEQFF
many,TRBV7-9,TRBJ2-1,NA,TGTGCCAGCAGCTTAGCAGGGGACAAGGTTAATGAGCAGTTCTTC,CASSLAGDKVNEQFF
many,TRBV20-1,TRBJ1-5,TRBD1,TGCAGTGCTAGGGGACAGGGGGAGGTTCAGCCCCAGCATTTT,CSARGQGEVQPQHF
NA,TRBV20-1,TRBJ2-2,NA,TGCAGTGCCCATGAACCAGGGGTAAACACCGGGGAGCTGTTTTTT,CSAHEPGVNTGELFF
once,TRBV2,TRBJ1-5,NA,TGTGCCAGCAGCGAAACAGGGTACCAGCCCCAGCATTTT,CASSETGYQPQHF
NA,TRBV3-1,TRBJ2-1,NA,TGTGCCAGCAGTCTAAACAGGGGGGGCTACAATGAGCAGTTCTTC,CASSLNRGGYNEQFF